This TCR beta chain was retrieved from a study of T cells in Graves' hyperthyroidism and ophthalmopathy. Study-wide findings and caveats: Blood also carried most thyroid clonotypes expanded above 0.001.

The table lists this clonotype with a few counts. Antigen: not known. In the ophthalmopathy cohort, Clinical Activity Score was at least 3, NOSPECS grade at least 4, and duration under 3 months. Each diagnosis was grounded in clinical symptoms, serum thyroxine and TRAb, thyroid ultrasound, and orbital computed tomography. There were TCR beta CDR3 regions amplified from RNA transcripts. The HTBI primer set served for first-round RT-PCR of the TCR CDR3. TCRdb called the multiplex PCR reads again in MiXCR, with one record for every CDR3 protein. The sample has approximately 600,000 distinct CDR3 sequences, less than 25% seen once. Losses at the gene ends were 0 bases for V and 1 base for J; bases not matched to a gene: 14. In germline, CDR1 is LGHNA, CDR2 YSLEER. The length of the CDR3 is 21 residues.

The sequence derives from a man under 40 with Graves' ophthalmopathy. The V and J genes are TRBV4-3 and TRBJ2-2; TRBD2 aligns across 10 bases. Sequences were obtained from blood. CDR3 in DNA: TGCGCCAGCAGCCAAGATTTGTTAACTAGCGGGGCCCATAAGAACACCGGGGAGCTGTTTTTT. Protein sequence: CASSQDLLTSGAHKNTGELFF.